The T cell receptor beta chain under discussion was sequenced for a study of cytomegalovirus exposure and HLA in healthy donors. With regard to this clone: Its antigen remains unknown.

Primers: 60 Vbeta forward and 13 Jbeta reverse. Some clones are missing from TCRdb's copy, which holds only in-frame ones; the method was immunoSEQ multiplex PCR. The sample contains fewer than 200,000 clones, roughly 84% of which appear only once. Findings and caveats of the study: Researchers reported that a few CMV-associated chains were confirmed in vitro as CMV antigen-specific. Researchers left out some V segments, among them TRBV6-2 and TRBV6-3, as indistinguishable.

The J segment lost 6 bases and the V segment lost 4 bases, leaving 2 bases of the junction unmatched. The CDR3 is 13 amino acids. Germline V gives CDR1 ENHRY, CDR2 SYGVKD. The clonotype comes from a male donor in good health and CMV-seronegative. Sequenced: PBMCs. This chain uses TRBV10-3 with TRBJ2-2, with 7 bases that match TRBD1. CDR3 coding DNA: TGTGCCATCAGTGCGGACAGGTCCGGGGAGCTGTTTTTT. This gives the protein CAISADRSGELFF.